This T cell receptor (beta chain) appears in the sequencing data of a study of Graves' ophthalmopathy and Graves' hyperthyroidism (dated by TCRdb to the late 2010s). For the study in its entirety: Peripheral blood samples were taken at the time of initial diagnosis, before any treatment was given. TCR beta repertoire signatures were used to distinguish Graves' ophthalmopathy from Graves' hyperthyroidism and to predict progression to ophthalmopathy. In total, 135 blood samples were TCR-sequenced: around 42 ophthalmopathy, around 75 hyperthyroidism and approximately 17 hyperthyroidism-to-ophthalmopathy patients. To explore V-J signatures that distinguish ophthalmopathy from hyperthyroidism, a discovery set of about a hundred patients was enrolled, made up of 43 with ophthalmopathy and 57 with stable hyperthyroidism. The independent validation cohort included 18 to 20 hyperthyroidism patients plus 17 patients who later progressed from hyperthyroidism to ophthalmopathy. In about six hyperthyroidism patients, T-cell repertoires of thyroid tissue and blood were compared. Following sample collection, hyperthyroidism patients were given methimazole at a starting dose of 30 mg daily, and ophthalmopathy patients were given high-dose intravenous methylprednisolone.

Summary of the overall study and its limitations: Most of the expanded thyroid clonotypes with a frequency above 0.001 were also detected in blood, and it was suggested that the thyroid immune response may be reflected by blood repertoires. In cross-validation, the 13-signature model distinguished ophthalmopathy from stable hyperthyroidism with 85% to 90% sensitivity and around 81% specificity, and in the test set the corresponding values were 80% and 75%. No statistical method was used to predetermine the sample size, and group allocation was not hidden from the investigators. In validation, the model predicted ophthalmopathy progression with 70.59% sensitivity and less than 80% specificity; some 13 predicted patients were CT-confirmed with GO in a median of 6.5 months.

Including cysteine and phenylalanine, the CDR3 has 17 amino acids. The CDR3 DNA has 51 bases and is translated from base 1. The junction carries 22 bases between V and J, which are trimmed by 6 bases and 2 bases respectively. CDR1 is given as MNHNS and CDR2 as SASEGT, both from the germline V gene. A patient counted as having stable hyperthyroidism if there was no progression to ophthalmopathy within 18 months of follow-up. The hyperthyroidism patients were 18 to 65 years old and newly diagnosed, with a disease duration of less than 2 months. Anyone with other autoimmune diseases, uncontrolled infections, pregnancy or lactation was excluded from the study. Diagnosis relied on clinical symptoms, serum thyroxine, TRAb, thyroid ultrasound and orbital computed tomography. Using Ficoll-Paque density gradient centrifugation, PBMCs were isolated from 8.5 to 10 ml of fresh peripheral blood. Trizol reagent was used to extract the total RNA, and its quality was then checked on an Agilent 2100 Bioanalyzer.

For repertoire sequencing, the TCR beta CDR3 regions were amplified from RNA transcripts. A first-round RT-PCR used HTBI primers with the Qiagen OneStep RT-PCR kit, followed by a second-round multiplex PCR, size selection and purification. Libraries were sequenced paired-end with 100 bp reads on an Illumina HiSeq2000. On the authors' methods: Reads were processed with SOAPnuke, discarding reads with adapters, uncalled bases, mean Phred below 15, or no exact constant-primer or identifier match. COPE v1.2.5 was used to merge the high-quality paired reads. Each unique nucleotide sequence was defined as a clonotype, and clonotypes were aligned to IMGT TRB V, D and J references with MiTCR v1.1. The analysis was limited to V-J combinations with a frequency above 0.0001, which together covered 99% to 99.2% of repertoires. A TCR clonal expansion and chaos score per V-J combination was defined as the ratio of F50 clonal expansion to chaos observed in the TCRdist matrix. Welch's t-statistics and random forest were used to reduce features to about a dozen V-J combinations, which were fed into a naive Bayes classifier. The similarity between thyroid and blood repertoires was quantified using the Morisita-Horn index. TCRdb reprocessed the public reads (quality trimming at Q25 with fastp, clone calling with MiXCR) and kept in-frame beta chains. Entries are consolidated by CDR3 protein sequence, retaining the most common genes and DNA. Clone size and V and J calls follow TCRdb, not the original study. The sample table holds about 370,000 distinct CDR3 sequences, of which about a sixth were seen once. The top ten constitute about 2.4% of the sample.

Note on this clonotype: It has no known antigen specificity. The sample holds no much larger clone one base away, and base qualities are not on file.

The material sequenced was peripheral blood. The V and J segments used are TRBV6-1 and TRBJ1-2; TRBD1 is possibly the D segment (6 matching bases). The clonotype was recovered from an adult woman with stable Graves' hyperthyroidism. The CDR3 reads CASSPPTDRPANYGYTF. The nucleotide sequence reads as follows: TGTGCCAGCAGCCCCCCTACCGACAGGCCGGCGAACTATGGCTACACCTTC.